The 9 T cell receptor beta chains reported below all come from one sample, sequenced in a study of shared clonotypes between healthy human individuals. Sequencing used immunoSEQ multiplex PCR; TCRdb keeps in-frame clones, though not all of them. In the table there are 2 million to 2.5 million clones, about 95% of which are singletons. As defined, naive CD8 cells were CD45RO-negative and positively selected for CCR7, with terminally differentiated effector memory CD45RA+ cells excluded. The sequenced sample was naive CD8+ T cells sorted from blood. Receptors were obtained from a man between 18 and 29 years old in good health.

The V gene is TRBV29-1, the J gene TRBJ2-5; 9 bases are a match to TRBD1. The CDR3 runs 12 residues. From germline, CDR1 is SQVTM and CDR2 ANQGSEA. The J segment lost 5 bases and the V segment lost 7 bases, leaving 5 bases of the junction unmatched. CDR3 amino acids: CSGRQGEETQYF. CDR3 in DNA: TGCAGCGGACGACAGGGGGAGGAGACCCAGTACTTC.

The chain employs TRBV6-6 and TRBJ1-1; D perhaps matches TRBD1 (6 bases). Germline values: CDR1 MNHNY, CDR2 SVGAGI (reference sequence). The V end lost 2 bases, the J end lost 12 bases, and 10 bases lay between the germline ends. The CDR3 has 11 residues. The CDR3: CASSYGQITFF. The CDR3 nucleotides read TGTGCCAGCAGTTACGGACAGATAACTTTCTTT.

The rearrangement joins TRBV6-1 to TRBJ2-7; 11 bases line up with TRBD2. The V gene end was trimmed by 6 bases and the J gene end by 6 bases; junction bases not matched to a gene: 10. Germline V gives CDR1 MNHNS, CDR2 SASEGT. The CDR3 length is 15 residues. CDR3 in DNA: TGTGCCAGCAGCCCTAGCGGGGGGCCGGCCTCCGAGCAGTACTTC. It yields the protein CASSPSGGPASEQYF.

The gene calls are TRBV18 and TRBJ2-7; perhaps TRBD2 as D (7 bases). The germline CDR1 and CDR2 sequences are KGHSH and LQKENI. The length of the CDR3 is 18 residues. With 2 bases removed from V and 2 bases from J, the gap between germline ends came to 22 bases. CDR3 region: CASSPWGGPKVYTYEQYF. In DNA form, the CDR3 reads TGTGCCAGCTCACCATGGGGGGGGCCGAAAGTTTATACCTACGAGCAGTACTTC.

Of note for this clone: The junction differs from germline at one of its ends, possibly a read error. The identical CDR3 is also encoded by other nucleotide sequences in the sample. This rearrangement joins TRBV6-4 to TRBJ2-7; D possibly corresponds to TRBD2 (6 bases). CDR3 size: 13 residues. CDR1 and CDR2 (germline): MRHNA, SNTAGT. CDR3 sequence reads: CASRDSSSYEQYF. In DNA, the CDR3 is TGTGCCAGCCGGGACTCGAGCTCCTACGAACAGTACTTC.

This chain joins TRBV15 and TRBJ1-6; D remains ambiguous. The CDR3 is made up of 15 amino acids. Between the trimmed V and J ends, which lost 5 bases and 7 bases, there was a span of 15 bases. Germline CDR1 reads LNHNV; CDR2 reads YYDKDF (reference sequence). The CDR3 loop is CATSLDRAANSPLHF. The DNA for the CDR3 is TGTGCCACCAGCCTAGATAGGGCAGCCAATTCACCCCTCCACTTT.

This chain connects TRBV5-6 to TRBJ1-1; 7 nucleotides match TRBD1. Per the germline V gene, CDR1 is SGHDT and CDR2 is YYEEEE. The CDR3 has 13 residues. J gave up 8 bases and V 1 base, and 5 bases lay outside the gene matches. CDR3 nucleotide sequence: TGTGCCAGCAGCTTGTTGAAGGGACAGGAAGCTTTCTTT. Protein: CASSLLKGQEAFF. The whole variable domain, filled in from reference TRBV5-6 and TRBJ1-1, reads DAGVTQSPTHLIKTRGQQVTLRCSPKSGHDTVSWYQQALGQGPQFIFQYYEEEERQRGNFPDRFSGHQFPNYSSELNVNALLLGDSALYLCASSLLKGQEAFFGQGTRLTVV.

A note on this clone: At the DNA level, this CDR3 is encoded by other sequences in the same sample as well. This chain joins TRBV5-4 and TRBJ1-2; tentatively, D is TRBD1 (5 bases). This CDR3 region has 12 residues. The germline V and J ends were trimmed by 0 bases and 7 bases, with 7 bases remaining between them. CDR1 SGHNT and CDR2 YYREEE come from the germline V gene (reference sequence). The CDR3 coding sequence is TGTGCCAGCAGCTTGGACGGGGGTGGCTACACCTTC. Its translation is CASSLDGGGYTF.

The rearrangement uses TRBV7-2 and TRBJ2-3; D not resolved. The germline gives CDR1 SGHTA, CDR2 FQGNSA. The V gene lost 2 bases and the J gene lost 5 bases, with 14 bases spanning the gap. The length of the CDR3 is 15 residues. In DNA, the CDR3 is TGTGCCAGCAGCTTATGGCCGGGCTACGTAGATACGCAGTATTTT. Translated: CASSLWPGYVDTQYF.